This T cell receptor (beta chain) was profiled in a study of T-cell reconstitution after alpha-beta-depleted transplantation in children. Preparation of the TCRbeta library was carried out with unique molecular identifiers. A single record per CDR3 protein comes from TCRdb applying MiXCR to the PCR reads. The top ten clones hold about a third of a sample with around 25,000 distinct CDR3 sequences, around 17% of them seen once. The CDR3 has 13 amino acids. Looked up from germline, CDR1 is SGHRS and CDR2 is YFSETQ. V gave up 5 bases and J gave up 0 bases, with 9 bases separating them. This clonotype is labeled as medium-sized.

Sample: PBMCs, mostly from graft donor cells, taken 60 days after TCRalphabeta/CD19-depleted stem cell transplant. The rearrangement links TRBV5-1 to TRBJ2-7; a weak D match, TRBD1 (5 bases). This sequence was found in a male patient between 2 and 15 years old who had a stem cell transplant for acute lymphoblastic leukemia, so the T cells may come from the graft donor. In DNA, the CDR3 is TGCGCCAGCAGGGACATAAGCTCCTACGAGCAGTACTTC. It yields the protein CASRDISSYEQYF.